The next 24 T cell receptor beta chains were all read from a single sample in a study. TCRdb reprocessed the RT-PCR reads with MiXCR, giving one entry per CDR3 protein. The sample has more than 600,000 distinct CDR3 sequences; approximately 15% are singletons. Sample: memory CD4+ T cells from blood. The receptor set was obtained from a female donor in good health, serving as a healthy control.

This clonotype appeared many times. This chain connects TRBV6-5 to TRBJ1-2; D uncertain. This CDR3 has 9 residues. Germline V CDR1 and CDR2: MNHEY, SVGAGI. Trimming cost V 8 bases and J 8 bases, with 6 bases left between them. The CDR3 region has the DNA TGTGCCAGCGCATTAGGCTACACCTTC. This codes for CASALGYTF.

This clonotype turned up a few times. J is TRBJ2-3 and V is TRBV9; D could derive from TRBD1 or TRBD2 (5 bases each). The CDR3 consists of 17 residues. V was cut by 0 bases and J by 7 bases, with 21 bases left in between. Germline V gives CDR1 SGDLS, CDR2 YYNGEE. In DNA, the CDR3 is TGTGCCAGCAGCGTAGAGAGGGGTGCTGATCACATAAATACGCAGTATTTT. Translated, it gives CASSVERGADHINTQYF.

The rearrangement links TRBV7-2 to TRBJ2-1; 7 nucleotides match TRBD2. CDR3 length: 15 amino acids. The ends lost 7 bases at V and 9 bases at J; junction bases unmatched: 15. Germline CDR1 is SGHTA and CDR2 is FQGNSA. The CDR3 region is CASTYGTTHAGEQFF. CDR3 nucleotides: TGTGCCAGCACCTACGGGACTACCCACGCCGGTGAGCAGTTCTTC.

Only a few counts were recorded for this clonotype. The chain couples TRBV12-3 or TRBV12-4 to TRBJ2-1, with D possibly TRBD2 on 6 matching bases. The CDR3 length is 12 residues. The V end lost 3 bases, the J end lost 14 bases, and 14 bases lay between the germline ends. The CDR3 reads CASSFYASEEFF. The CDR3 DNA follows: TGTGCCAGCAGTTTTTATGCTAGCGAGGAGTTCTTC.

This clonotype was counted ten times or more. The gene calls are TRBV7-8 and TRBJ2-5, with 11 bases fitting TRBD2. With V trimmed by 1 base and J by 3 bases, 7 bases remained unmatched. Germline V gene sequence: CDR1 SGHVS, CDR2 FQNEAQ. The CDR3 runs 17 residues. The DNA for the CDR3 is TGTGCCAGCAGCTTAGGGCCCCCACTAGCGGGGGAAGAGACCCAGTACTTC. It encodes CASSLGPPLAGEETQYF.

This clonotype was picked up many times. This sequence joins TRBV24-1 and TRBJ2-1; D might be TRBD1 or TRBD2, each matching 5 bases. Germline-derived CDR1 and CDR2 are KGHDR and SFDVKD. This CDR3 has 14 amino acids. Trimming left V 4 bases short and J 2 bases short, with 8 bases between. The CDR3 region is CATSEGETYNEQFF. The CDR3 nucleotides are TGTGCCACCAGTGAGGGGGAGACCTACAATGAGCAGTTCTTC.

This clonotype was recorded a few times. The chain joins TRBV6-2 or TRBV6-3 to TRBJ2-7, with D uncertain. V lost 11 bases and J 2 bases, leaving 10 bases between the germline ends. CDR1 MNHEY and CDR2 SVGEGT come from the germline V gene. The CDR3 loop spans 11 amino acids. CDR3: CAVCDPYEQYF. DNA of the CDR3: TGTGCCGTCTGCGATCCCTACGAGCAGTACTTC.

This clonotype was observed a few times. This sequence joins TRBV7-9 and TRBJ1-2, with unresolved D. The V end was cut by 1 base, the J end by 0 bases, with 9 bases between. Germline values: CDR1 SEHNR, CDR2 FQNEAQ (reference sequence). The CDR3 sequence is 15 residues long. The CDR3 protein is CASSLDWDTNYGYTF. For the CDR3, the DNA is TGTGCCAGCAGCTTAGACTGGGATACTAACTATGGCTACACCTTC.

In nucleotides, the CDR3 is TGCGCCAGCAGCCAAGCCGCCGACAGGGCTGGGGCCAACGTCCTGACTTTC. Residues: CASSQAADRAGANVLTF. The chain combines TRBV4-3 with TRBJ2-6; TRBD1 matches 7 bases. CDR1 LGHNA and CDR2 YSLEER come from the germline V gene. J was trimmed by 2 bases and V by 1 base; bases with no gene match: 5. CDR3 length: 17 amino acids.

The V and J genes are TRBV24-1 and TRBJ2-1, with D tentatively TRBD1 or TRBD2 (5 bases each). The CDR3 sequence is 13 residues long. Germline V gene data show CDR1 as KGHDR and CDR2 as SFDVKD. Between the trimmed V and J ends, which lost 4 bases and 11 bases, there was a span of 14 bases. The CDR3 bases are TGTGCCACCAGTGACGGCCCGGGACCGAAGCAGTTCTTC. Amino acid sequence: CATSDGPGPKQFF.

This clonotype was seen ten or more times. The chain employs TRBV6-1 and TRBJ2-1; 9 nucleotides line up with TRBD1. V shed 5 bases, J shed 8 bases, and the junction held 7 bases outside the gene matches. The germline CDR1 and CDR2 sequences are MNHNS and SASEGT. This CDR3 is built from 14 residues. The CDR3 region has the DNA TGTGCCAGCAGTCGGGACAGGGTGTATTATGAGCAGTTCTTC. It yields the protein CASSRDRVYYEQFF.

The CDR3 sequence is CASSRGGSRAGELFF. The CDR3 DNA follows: TGTGCCAGCAGCCGGGGAGGGTCACGGGCCGGGGAGCTGTTTTTT. The rearrangement links TRBV7-8 to TRBJ2-2, with 7 bases identical to TRBD2. The CDR3 is 15 residues long. The germline V gene has CDR1 SGHVS and CDR2 FQNEAQ. V was pared by 5 bases and J by 6 bases, with 9 bases of the junction left unmatched. Drawing the rest from reference TRBV7-8 and TRBJ2-2, the complete variable domain is GAGVSQSPRYKVAKRGQDVALRCDPISGHVSLFWYQQALGQGPEFLTYFQNEAQLDKSGLPSDRFFAERPEGSVSTLKIQRTQQEDSAVYLCASSRGGSRAGELFFGEGSRLTVL.

V and J are TRBV6-1 and TRBJ1-5; 7 bases line up with TRBD1. CDR1 and CDR2 (germline): MNHNS, SASEGT. The CDR3 totals 16 residues. J lost 2 bases, V lost 4 bases, and 8 bases had no gene match. Here the CDR3 DNA reads TGTGCCAGCAGTGGGGGACAGTACCATGGCAATCAGCCCCAGCATTTT. Encoded protein: CASSGGQYHGNQPQHF.

This clonotype was counted between two and nine times. This chain links TRBV6-2 or TRBV6-3 with TRBJ2-1; 7 bases agree with TRBD2. The CDR3 is 15 amino acids. With V trimmed by 3 bases and J by 4 bases, 6 bases remained unmatched. Looked up from germline, CDR1 is MNHEY and CDR2 is SVGEGT. The CDR3 nucleotides are TGTGCCAGCAGTTATCTTTCGGGGGGATACAATGAGCAGTTCTTC. Protein: CASSYLSGGYNEQFF.

This rearrangement joins TRBV29-1 to TRBJ2-1; TRBD2 is a possible D gene (6 bases). Trimming removed 8 bases from V and 6 bases from J, with 14 bases in between. Germline lookup yields CDR1 SQVTM and CDR2 ANQGSEA. The CDR3 covers 12 residues. The CDR3 here is CSWGRLGNEQFF. CDR3 DNA sequence: TGCAGCTGGGGGAGGTTGGGCAATGAGCAGTTCTTC.

The CDR3 nucleotides are TGTGCCAGCAGCTTGTTTAGTACAGTCACAGATACGCAGTATTTT. Encoded protein: CASSLFSTVTDTQYF. The V gene is TRBV5-5, the J gene TRBJ2-3; the D is unclear. V lost 1 base, J lost 2 bases, and 11 bases lay in between. Germline V gene data show CDR1 as SGHKS and CDR2 as YYEKEE (reference sequence). This CDR3 contains 15 residues.

The V gene is TRBV7-2, the J gene TRBJ1-3; 7 bases are shared with TRBD1. Germline loops: CDR1 SGHTA, CDR2 FQGNSA. This CDR3 is 15 amino acids long. V shed 3 bases and J 6 bases; nucleotides not matched to a gene: 8. The DNA of the CDR3 is TGTGCCAGCAGCTTTTCGGGACAGCCTACAAACACCATATATTTT. Its translation is CASSFSGQPTNTIYF.

This clonotype was detected a few times. This chain joins TRBV5-1 and TRBJ1-1, with a possible D match to TRBD1 (6 bases). The CDR3 is made up of 19 amino acids. V shed 3 bases and J shed 1 base, with 25 bases lying between them. The germline V gene has CDR1 SGHRS and CDR2 YFSETQ. The CDR3 sequence is CASSWGENRRGVKNTEAFF. Written as DNA, the CDR3 is TGCGCCAGCAGCTGGGGGGAAAATAGGAGGGGGGTTAAGAACACTGAAGCTTTCTTT.

This clonotype was found many times. CDR3 protein: CSAREYGTGALYNEQFF. The CDR3 DNA is TGCAGTGCTAGAGAATACGGGACAGGAGCCCTATACAATGAGCAGTTCTTC. V gene TRBV20-1 combines with J gene TRBJ2-1; 8 bases are a match to TRBD1. In germline, CDR1 is DFQATT, CDR2 SNEGSKA (reference sequence). There are 17 residues in the CDR3. After removal of 0 bases from V and 4 bases from J, the junction contained 11 bases not matched to a gene.

This clonotype appeared a few times. The chain combines TRBV12-3 or TRBV12-4 with TRBJ2-6; D is unclear. CDR3 length: 16 amino acids. Trimming stripped 3 bases from V and 0 bases from J, with 9 bases between. The CDR3 sequence: CASSFYVSSGANVLTF. In DNA, the CDR3 is TGTGCCAGCAGTTTTTATGTCTCCTCTGGGGCCAACGTCCTGACTTTC.

V gene TRBV11-2 combines with J gene TRBJ1-1; the D gene is possibly TRBD1 (5 bases). The V gene lost 7 bases and the J gene lost 4 bases, with 25 bases spanning the gap. Germline loops: CDR1 SGHAT, CDR2 FQNNGV. This CDR3 region has 17 residues. This CDR3 reads CASTLGVGTTSITEAFF. The CDR3 DNA reads TGTGCCAGCACCCTCGGTGTTGGGACTACCTCGATCACTGAAGCTTTCTTT. The complete variable domain, with remaining parts taken from reference TRBV11-2 and TRBJ1-1, reads EAGVAQSPRYKIIEKRQSVAFWCNPISGHATLYWYQQILGQGPKLLIQFQNNGVVDDSQLPKDRFSAERLKGVDSTLKIQPAKLEDSAVYLCASTLGVGTTSITEAFFGQGTRLTVV.

This clonotype has a count of ten or more. The chain joins TRBV20-1 to TRBJ2-7; TRBD2 matches at 10 bases. V shed 3 bases and J 6 bases; nucleotides not matched to a gene: 11. From germline, CDR1 is DFQATT and CDR2 SNEGSKA (reference sequence). The CDR3 is 15 amino acids. The CDR3 DNA reads as TGCAGTGCTAGGGATATGGGACTAGCGATCTCCGAGCAGTACTTC. As protein: CSARDMGLAISEQYF.

The genes are TRBV15 and TRBJ1-1; 11 nucleotides align to TRBD1. Looked up from germline, CDR1 is LNHNV and CDR2 is YYDKDF (reference sequence). V lost 3 bases to trimming and J lost 11 bases; unmatched junction nucleotides: 8. The CDR3 is made up of 14 amino acids. DNA of the CDR3: TGTGCCACCAGCAGTGGACAGGGGGCGCGGTTGGCTTTCTTT. The encoded protein is CATSSGQGARLAFF.

A few counts support this clonotype. The rearrangement uses TRBV12-3 or TRBV12-4 and TRBJ1-2; D may be TRBD1 (5 bases). CDR3 length: 13 amino acids. V dropped 5 bases and J dropped 4 bases, with 11 bases sitting between them. CDR3 bases: TGTGCCAGCAGTCCCCGGGGCATCTATGGCTACACCTTC. It encodes CASSPRGIYGYTF.